The clone carrying this T cell receptor (beta chain) turned up a few times. Its target is not known. Every donor contributed about 10 milliliters of peripheral blood by blood draw. PBMCs, at least 6.5 million per sample, were isolated. The data originate from a study of blood T cells in healthy people across ages. With a J-beta primer mix and a sample-barcoded 5' primer, a second PCR ran roughly 7 to 11 cycles. TCRdb analysed the 5' RACE reads with MiXCR anew, one entry per CDR3 protein. The data show about 1.6 million distinct CDR3 sequences, about 35% seen once. V dropped 1 base and J dropped 3; count of bases not matched to a gene: 5. The CDR3 consists of 16 residues. In germline, CDR1 is ENHRY, CDR2 SYGVKD. Study-wide findings and caveats: Donor CMV status, an unknown factor, possibly confounded changes in expanded clonotypes. Higher diversity, along with more naive CD4+ cells, distinguished long-lived donors from aged donors.

V is TRBV10-3 and J is TRBJ2-3; 9 nucleotides line up with TRBD2. The TCR comes from a woman aged 25 to 39 in good health. The source material was blood. The CDR3 bases are TGTGCCATCAGTGAGTTCTCTAGCGGGATTACAGATACGCAGTATTTT. The encoded protein is CAISEFSSGITDTQYF.